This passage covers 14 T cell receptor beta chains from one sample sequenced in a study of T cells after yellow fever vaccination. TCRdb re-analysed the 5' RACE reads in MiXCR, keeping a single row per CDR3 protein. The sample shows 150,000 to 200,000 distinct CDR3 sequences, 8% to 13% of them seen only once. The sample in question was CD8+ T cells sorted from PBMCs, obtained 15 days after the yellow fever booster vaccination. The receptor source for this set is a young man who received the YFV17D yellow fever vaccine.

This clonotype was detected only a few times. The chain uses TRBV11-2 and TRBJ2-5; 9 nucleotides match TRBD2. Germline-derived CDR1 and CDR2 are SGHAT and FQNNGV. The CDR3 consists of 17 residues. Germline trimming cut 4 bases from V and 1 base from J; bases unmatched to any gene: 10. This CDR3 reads CASSSNLVAGVQETQYF. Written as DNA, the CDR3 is TGTGCCAGCAGCTCCAATTTAGTAGCGGGGGTCCAAGAGACCCAGTACTTC.

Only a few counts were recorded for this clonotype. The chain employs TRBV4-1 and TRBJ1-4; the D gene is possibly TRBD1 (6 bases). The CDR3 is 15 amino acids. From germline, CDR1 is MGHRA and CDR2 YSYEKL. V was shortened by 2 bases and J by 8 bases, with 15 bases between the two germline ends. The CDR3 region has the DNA TGCGCCAGCAGCCAATCCCTGGACAGTAAAGAAAAACTGTTTTTT. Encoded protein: CASSQSLDSKEKLFF.

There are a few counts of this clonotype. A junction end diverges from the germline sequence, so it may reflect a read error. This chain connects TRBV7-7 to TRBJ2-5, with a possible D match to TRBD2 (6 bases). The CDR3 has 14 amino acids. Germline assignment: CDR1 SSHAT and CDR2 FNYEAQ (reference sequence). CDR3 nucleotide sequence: TGTGCTAGCAGCCCACCGGAGGGGCGACATCGCCAGTACTTC. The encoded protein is CASSPPEGRHRQYF.

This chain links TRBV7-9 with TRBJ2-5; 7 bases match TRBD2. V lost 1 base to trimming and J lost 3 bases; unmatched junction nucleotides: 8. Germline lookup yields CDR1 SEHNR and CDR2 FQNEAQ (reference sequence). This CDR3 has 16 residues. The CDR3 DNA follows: TGTGCCAGCAGCTTAGTGCGGCAGGGAGGGGAAGAGACCCAGTACTTC. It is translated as CASSLVRQGGEETQYF.

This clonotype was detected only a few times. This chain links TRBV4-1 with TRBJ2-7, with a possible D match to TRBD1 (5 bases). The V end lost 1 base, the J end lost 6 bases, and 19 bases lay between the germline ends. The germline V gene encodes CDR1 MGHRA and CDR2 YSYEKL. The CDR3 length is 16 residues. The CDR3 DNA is TGCGCCAGCAGCCAAGTGCAGGGCTCGCTGGTCTCCGAGCAGTACTTC. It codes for CASSQVQGSLVSEQYF.

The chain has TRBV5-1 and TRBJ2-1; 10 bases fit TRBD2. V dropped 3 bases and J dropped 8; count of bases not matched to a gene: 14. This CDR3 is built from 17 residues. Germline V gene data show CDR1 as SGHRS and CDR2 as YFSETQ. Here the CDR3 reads CASSSAPGTSVLDEQFF. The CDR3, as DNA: TGCGCCAGCAGCTCGGCCCCCGGGACTAGCGTTCTCGATGAGCAGTTCTTC. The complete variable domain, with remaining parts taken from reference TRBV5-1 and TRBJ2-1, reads KAGVTQTPRYLIKTRGQQVTLSCSPISGHRSVSWYQQTPGQGLQFLFEYFSETQRNKGNFPGRFSGRQFSNSRSEMNVSTLELGDSALYLCASSSAPGTSVLDEQFFGPGTRLTVL.

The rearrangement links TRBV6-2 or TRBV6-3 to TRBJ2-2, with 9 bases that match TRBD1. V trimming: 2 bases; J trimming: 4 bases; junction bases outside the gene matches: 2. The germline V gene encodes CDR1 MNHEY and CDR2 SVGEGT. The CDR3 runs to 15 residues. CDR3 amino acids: CASSYGDRVTGELFF. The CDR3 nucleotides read TGTGCCAGCAGTTACGGGGACAGGGTCACCGGGGAGCTGTTTTTT.

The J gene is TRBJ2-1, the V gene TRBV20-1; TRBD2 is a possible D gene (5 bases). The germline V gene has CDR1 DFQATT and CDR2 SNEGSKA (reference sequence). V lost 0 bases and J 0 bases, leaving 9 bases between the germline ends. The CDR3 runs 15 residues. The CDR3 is CSARDRGGSYNEQFF. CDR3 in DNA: TGCAGTGCTAGAGATCGGGGTGGCTCCTACAATGAGCAGTTCTTC.

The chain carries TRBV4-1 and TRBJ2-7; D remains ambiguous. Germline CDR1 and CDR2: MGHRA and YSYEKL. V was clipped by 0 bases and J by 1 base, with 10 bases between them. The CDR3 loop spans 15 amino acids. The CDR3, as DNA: TGCGCCAGCAGCCAAGAATCGGCATATTCCTACGAGCAGTACTTC. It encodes CASSQESAYSYEQYF.

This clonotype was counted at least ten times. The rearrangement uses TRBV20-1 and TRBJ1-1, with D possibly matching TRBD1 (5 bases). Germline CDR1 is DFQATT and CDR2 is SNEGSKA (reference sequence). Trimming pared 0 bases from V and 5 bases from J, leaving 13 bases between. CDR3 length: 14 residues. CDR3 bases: TGCAGTGCTAGAGATCTTGGGGGAGGGACTGAAGCTTTCTTT. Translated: CSARDLGGGTEAFF.

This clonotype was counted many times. CDR3 protein: CSAEQGATDTQYF. CDR3 bases: TGCAGTGCTGAACAGGGGGCAACAGATACGCAGTATTTT. V and J are TRBV20-1 and TRBJ2-3; 9 nucleotides align to TRBD1. The CDR3 contains 13 residues. CDR1 DFQATT and CDR2 SNEGSKA come from the germline V gene (reference sequence). J was trimmed by 3 bases and V by 5 bases; bases with no gene match: 3.

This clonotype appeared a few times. This chain's CDR3 is CSVSNWDRRGETQYF. CDR3 bases: TGCAGCGTTAGTAACTGGGACAGGAGGGGAGAGACCCAGTACTTC. This chain links TRBV29-1 with TRBJ2-5; 8 nucleotides agree with TRBD1. The CDR3 has 15 amino acids. The germline CDR1 and CDR2 sequences are SQVTM and ANQGSEA. With V trimmed by 5 bases and J by 4 bases, 12 bases remained unmatched.

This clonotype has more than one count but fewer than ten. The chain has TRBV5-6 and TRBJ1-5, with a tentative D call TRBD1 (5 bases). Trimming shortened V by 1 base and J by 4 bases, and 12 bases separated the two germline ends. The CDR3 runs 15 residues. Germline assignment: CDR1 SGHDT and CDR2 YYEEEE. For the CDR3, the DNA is TGTGCCAGCAGCTTGTTTTCAGGGCGAAATCAGCCCCAGCATTTT. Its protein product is CASSLFSGRNQPQHF.

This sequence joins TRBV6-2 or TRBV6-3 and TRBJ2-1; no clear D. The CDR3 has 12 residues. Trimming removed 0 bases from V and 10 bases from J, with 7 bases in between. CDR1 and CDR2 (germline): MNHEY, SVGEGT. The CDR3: CASSYSLGEQFF. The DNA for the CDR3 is TGTGCCAGCAGTTACTCGTTAGGGGAGCAGTTCTTC.